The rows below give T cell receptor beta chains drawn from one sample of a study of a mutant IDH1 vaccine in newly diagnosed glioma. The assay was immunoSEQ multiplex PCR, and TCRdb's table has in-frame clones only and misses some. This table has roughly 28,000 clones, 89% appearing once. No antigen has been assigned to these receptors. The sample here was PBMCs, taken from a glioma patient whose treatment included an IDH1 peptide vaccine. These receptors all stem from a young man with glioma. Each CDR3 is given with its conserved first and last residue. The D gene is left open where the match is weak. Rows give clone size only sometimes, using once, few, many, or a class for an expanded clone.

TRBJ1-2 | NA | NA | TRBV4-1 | CASSQITTGDYGYTF | TGCGCCAGCAGCCAGATTACCACAGGTGATTATGGCTACACCTTC
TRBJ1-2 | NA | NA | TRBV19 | CASKRRGNYGYTF | TGTGCCAGTAAAAGAAGGGGTAACTATGGCTACACCTTC
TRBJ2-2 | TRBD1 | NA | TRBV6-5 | CASRLDRGLGELFF | TGTGCCAGCAGACTAGACAGGGGATTAGGGGAGCTGTTTTTT
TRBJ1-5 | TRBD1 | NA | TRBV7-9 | CASSSTGNNQPQHF | TGTGCCAGCAGCTCGACAGGGAACAATCAGCCCCAGCATTTT
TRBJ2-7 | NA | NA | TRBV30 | CAWSVLEAYEQYF | TGTGCCTGGAGTGTATTAGAGGCCTACGAGCAGTACTTC
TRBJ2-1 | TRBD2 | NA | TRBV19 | CASRIRGSSGSYNEQFF | TGTGCCAGTAGAATAAGAGGTTCTAGCGGGAGCTACAATGAGCAGTTCTTC
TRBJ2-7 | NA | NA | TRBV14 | CASSQGAVDEQYF | TGTGCCAGCAGCCAAGGAGCGGTAGACGAGCAGTACTTC
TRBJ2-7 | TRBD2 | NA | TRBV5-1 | CASSFGAGGYEQYF | TGCGCCAGCAGCTTCGGAGCGGGAGGTTACGAGCAGTACTTC
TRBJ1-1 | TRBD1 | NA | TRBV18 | CASSSSTGLTEAFF | TGTGCCAGCTCATCCTCGACAGGGCTCACTGAAGCTTTCTTT
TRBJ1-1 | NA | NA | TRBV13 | CASSPPGLEAFF | TGTGCCAGCAGTCCTCCCGGGCTCGAAGCTTTCTTT
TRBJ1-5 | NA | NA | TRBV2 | CASSELTGPYQPQHF | TGTGCCAGCAGTGAACTCACAGGGCCTTATCAGCCCCAGCATTTT
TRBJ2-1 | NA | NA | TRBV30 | CAWSRSLSYNEQFF | TGTGCCTGGAGCCGATCCCTCTCCTACAATGAGCAGTTCTTC
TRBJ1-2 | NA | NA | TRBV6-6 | CASIGGDGYTF | TGTGCCAGCATTGGGGGGGATGGCTACACCTTC
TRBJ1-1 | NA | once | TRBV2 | CASTPLRGPNTEAFF | TGTGCCAGCACCCCGCTGAGAGGACCGAACACTGAAGCTTTCTTT
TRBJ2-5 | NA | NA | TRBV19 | CASSIGGWETQYF | TGTGCCAGTAGTATCGGGGGCTGGGAGACCCAGTACTTC
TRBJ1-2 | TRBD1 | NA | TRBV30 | CAWSAGTGGANGYTF | TGTGCCTGGAGTGCAGGGACAGGGGGCGCCAATGGCTACACCTTC
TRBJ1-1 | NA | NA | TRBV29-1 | CSVHWGVKTEAFF | TGCAGCGTCCATTGGGGGGTTAAGACTGAAGCTTTCTTT
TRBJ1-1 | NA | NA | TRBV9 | CASSVLKGSEAFF | TGTGCCAGCAGCGTCTTGAAGGGGAGTGAAGCTTTCTTT
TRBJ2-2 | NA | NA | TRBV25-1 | CASKTTGATGELFF | TGTGCCAGCAAAACCACAGGTGCCACCGGGGAGCTGTTTTTT
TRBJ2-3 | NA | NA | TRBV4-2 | CASSQDLRRGTDTQYF | TGTGCCAGCAGCCAAGATCTCCGGAGGGGCACAGATACGCAGTATTTT
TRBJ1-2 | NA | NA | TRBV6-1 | CASKSTATNYGYTF | TGTGCCAGCAAGTCGACAGCAACTAACTATGGCTACACCTTC
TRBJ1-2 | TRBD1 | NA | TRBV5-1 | CASSAGQNYGYTF | TGCGCCAGCAGCGCGGGACAGAACTATGGCTACACCTTC
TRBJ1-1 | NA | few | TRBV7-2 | CASSFGGLNTEAFF | TGTGCCAGCAGCTTTGGCGGCCTGAACACTGAAGCTTTCTTT